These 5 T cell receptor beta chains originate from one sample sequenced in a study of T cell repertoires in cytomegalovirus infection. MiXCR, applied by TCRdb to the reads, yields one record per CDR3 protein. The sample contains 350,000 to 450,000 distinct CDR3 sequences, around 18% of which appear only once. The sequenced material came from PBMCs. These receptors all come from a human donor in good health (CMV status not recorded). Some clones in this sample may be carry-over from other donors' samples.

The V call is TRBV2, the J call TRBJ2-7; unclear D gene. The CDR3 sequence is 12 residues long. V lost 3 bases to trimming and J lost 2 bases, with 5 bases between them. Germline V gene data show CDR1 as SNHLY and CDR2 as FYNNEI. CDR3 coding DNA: TGTGCCAGCAGTGACGACACCTACGAGCAGTACTTC. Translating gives CASSDDTYEQYF.

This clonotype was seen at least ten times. As DNA, the CDR3 is TGTGCCAGCACCGTGGGGGGCTTGCGGGATACGCAGTATTTT. It encodes CASTVGGLRDTQYF. The gene calls are TRBV7-2 and TRBJ2-3; D may match TRBD1 or TRBD2 (6 bases each). In germline, CDR1 is SGHTA, CDR2 FQGNSA. This CDR3 is 14 amino acids long. V shed 7 bases and J shed 6 bases, with 17 bases lying between them.

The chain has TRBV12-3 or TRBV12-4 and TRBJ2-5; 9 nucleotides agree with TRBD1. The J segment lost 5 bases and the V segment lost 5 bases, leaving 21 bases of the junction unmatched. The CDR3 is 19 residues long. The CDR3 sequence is CASSPSLGAGTGLTETQYF. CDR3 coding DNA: TGTGCCAGCAGTCCCTCCCTTGGAGCCGGGACAGGGTTGACGGAGACCCAGTACTTC.

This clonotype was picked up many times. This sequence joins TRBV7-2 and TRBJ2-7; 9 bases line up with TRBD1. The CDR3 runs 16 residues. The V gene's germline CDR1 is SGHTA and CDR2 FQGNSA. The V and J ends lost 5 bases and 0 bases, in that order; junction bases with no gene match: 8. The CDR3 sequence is CASSPTSGQGSYEQYF. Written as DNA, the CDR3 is TGTGCCAGCAGCCCCACGTCGGGACAGGGCTCCTACGAGCAGTACTTC.

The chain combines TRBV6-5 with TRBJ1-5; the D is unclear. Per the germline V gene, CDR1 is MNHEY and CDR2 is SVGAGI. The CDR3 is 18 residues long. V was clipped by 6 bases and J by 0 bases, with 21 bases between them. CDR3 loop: CASSYKSGNSYSNQPQHF. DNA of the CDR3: TGTGCCAGCAGCTACAAGTCAGGAAATTCCTATAGCAATCAGCCCCAGCATTTT.